This TCR beta chain was profiled in a study of T cell responses to AZD1222 COVID-19 vaccine. The data were produced by immunoSEQ multiplex PCR, yet TCRdb's version contains in-frame clones alone and is incomplete. Of about 160,000 clones listed, roughly 94% are singletons. The V gene lost 1 base and the J gene lost 0 bases, with 16 bases spanning the gap. Germline V CDR1 and CDR2: SQVTM, ANQGSEA. The CDR3 spans 17 residues. The V and J genes are TRBV29-1 and TRBJ2-1; D gene uncertain. Here the sequenced sample was peripheral blood, taken 28 days after the second AZD1222 dose. The sequence came from an adult who received the AZD1222 COVID-19 vaccine. CDR3 nucleotide sequence: TGCAGCGTTGAAGTGGTAAAGGGCCGAAGCTCCTACAATGAGCAGTTCTTC. Amino acids: CSVEVVKGRSSYNEQFF.